This T cell receptor (beta chain) derives from a study of T cells in localized non-small cell lung cancer. Assay: immunoSEQ multiplex PCR; the TCRdb copy retains only in-frame clones and omits some. The data show 70,000 to 95,000 clones, roughly 93% seen once. This CDR3 has 15 amino acids. The V segment lost 1 base and the J segment 7 bases; nucleotides outside the gene matches: 10. The germline gives CDR1 SGHVS, CDR2 FQNEAQ. The starting material was PBMCs, obtained before any cancer treatment. This chain connects TRBV7-8 to TRBJ2-7; 7 positions agree with TRBD2. The origin of this receptor is a woman between 35 and 70 years old with stage II squamous cell lung carcinoma. As DNA, the CDR3 is TGTGCCAGCAGCTTAGACCTAGCGGTGTTGGGAGAGCAGTACTTC. It is translated as CASSLDLAVLGEQYF. Drawing the rest from reference TRBV7-8 and TRBJ2-7, the complete variable domain is GAGVSQSPRYKVAKRGQDVALRCDPISGHVSLFWYQQALGQGPEFLTYFQNEAQLDKSGLPSDRFFAERPEGSVSTLKIQRTQQEDSAVYLCASSLDLAVLGEQYFGPGTRLTVT.